The 21 T cell receptor beta chains below all came from one sample that was sequenced in a study of shared clonotypes between healthy human individuals. Data came from immunoSEQ multiplex PCR; TCRdb stores just in-frame clones and leaves some out. The sample shows a few hundred thousand clones, approximately 97% of them seen only once. The sequenced sample consisted of naive CD4+ T cells sorted from blood. The subset denotes: CD45RA+ positively selected. The source of these receptors is a woman aged 25-40 years in good health.

The chain recombines TRBV15 with TRBJ2-1, with 7 bases lining up with TRBD2. This CDR3 contains 15 residues. After removal of 5 bases from V and 2 bases from J, the junction contained 6 bases not matched to a gene. CDR1 is LNHNV, CDR2 YYDKDF, per germline (reference sequence). Written as DNA, the CDR3 is TGTGCCACCAGCCAAGCACTAGCGACCTACAATGAGCAGTTCTTC. It specifies CATSQALATYNEQFF.

The rearrangement links TRBV11-3 to TRBJ1-1; weak D call: TRBD1 (6 bases). The germline V and J ends were trimmed by 5 bases and 4 bases, with 11 bases remaining between them. Germline CDR1 and CDR2: SGHNT and YENEEA. The CDR3 loop spans 13 amino acids. The CDR3 here is CASSQTGATEAFF. The CDR3 nucleotides read TGTGCCAGCAGCCAGACGGGGGCCACTGAAGCTTTCTTT.

V usage is TRBV28 and J usage is TRBJ2-2, with D maybe TRBD2 (7 bases). CDR1 MDHEN and CDR2 SYDVKM come from the germline V gene. The CDR3 runs 16 residues. Trimming removed 5 bases from V and 3 bases from J, with 16 bases in between. The CDR3 loop is CASSPSGGTYTGELFF. CDR3 bases: TGTGCCAGCAGTCCATCGGGGGGCACTTACACCGGGGAGCTGTTTTTT.

Worth noting for this clone: Other DNA sequences in this specimen translate into the identical CDR3. The J gene is TRBJ1-2, the V gene TRBV5-1; TRBD1 aligns across 8 bases. The germline CDR1 and CDR2 sequences are SGHRS and YFSETQ. V lost 1 base and J lost 4; bases outside the gene matches: 3. This CDR3 has 14 amino acids. The CDR3 sequence is CASSLPDRVYGYTF. In DNA, the CDR3 is TGCGCCAGCAGCTTGCCGGACAGGGTCTATGGCTACACCTTC.

The J gene is TRBJ2-1, the V gene TRBV2, with D tentatively TRBD2 (5 bases). Trimming cost V 5 bases and J 1 base, with 15 bases left between them. The length of the CDR3 is 16 residues. Germline lookup yields CDR1 SNHLY and CDR2 FYNNEI. The CDR3 is CASSPTGYRSYNEQFF. The DNA of the CDR3 is TGTGCCAGCAGTCCCACGGGGTATCGATCCTACAATGAGCAGTTCTTC.

The genes are TRBV6-1 and TRBJ2-6; possibly TRBD1 for D (5 bases). Trimming left V 2 bases short and J 4 bases short, with 12 bases between. CDR3 length equals 16 residues. Germline CDR1 and CDR2: MNHNS and SASEGT. CDR3 loop: CASSENGHAGANVLTF. The CDR3 bases are TGTGCCAGCAGTGAAAACGGACACGCGGGGGCCAACGTCCTGACTTTC.

The chain combines TRBV19 with TRBJ2-3; 7 positions agree with TRBD1. V lost 6 bases to trimming and J lost 4 bases; unmatched junction nucleotides: 7. Germline CDR1 is LNHDA and CDR2 is SQIVND (reference sequence). CDR3 size: 14 residues. This chain's CDR3 is CASSRQGPPDTQYF. The CDR3 DNA sequence: TGTGCCAGTAGCCGACAGGGACCACCAGATACGCAGTATTTT.

The rearrangement joins TRBV28 to TRBJ1-2, with D possibly being TRBD1 (5 bases). This CDR3 comprises 11 residues. Germline-derived CDR1 and CDR2 are MDHEN and SYDVKM. V was trimmed by 3 bases and J by 11 bases, leaving 10 bases between them. The CDR3 protein is CASSLGGRYTF. The CDR3 nucleotides are TGTGCCAGCAGTTTGGGGGGTCGGTACACCTTC.

The gene calls are TRBV27 and TRBJ2-7; 8 bases agree with TRBD2. V was clipped by 4 bases and J by 4 bases; unmatched bases: 6. This CDR3 is 14 amino acids long. The germline CDR1 and CDR2 sequences are MNHEY and SMNVEV (reference sequence). In DNA form, the CDR3 reads TGTGCCAGCAGTTCGGGTAGCGGGGATTACGAGCAGTACTTC. Its translation is CASSSGSGDYEQYF.

This clone was seen a single time. The chain joins TRBV4-1 to TRBJ2-7, with 8 bases that match TRBD1. Looked up from germline, CDR1 is MGHRA and CDR2 is YSYEKL. CDR3 length: 16 amino acids. J gave up 5 bases and V 2 bases, and 11 bases lay outside the gene matches. The CDR3 region has the DNA TGCGCCAGCAGCCAACCCATCGGACAGGGTCTCCACGAGCAGTACTTC. It yields the protein CASSQPIGQGLHEQYF.

The chain combines TRBV9 with TRBJ2-3, with 9 bases identical to TRBD2. Germline V lookup: CDR1 SGDLS, CDR2 YYNGEE. This CDR3 region has 16 residues. Trimming took 3 bases from V and 2 from J; bases not matched to a gene: 7. CDR3 loop: CASSDGPSGATDTQYF. CDR3 nucleotides: TGTGCCAGCAGCGACGGCCCTAGCGGGGCCACAGATACGCAGTATTTT.

The chain employs TRBV5-4 and TRBJ2-3; D possibly matches TRBD1 or TRBD2 (6 bases each). Germline V gene lookup returns CDR1 SGHNT and CDR2 YYREEE (reference sequence). This CDR3 is built from 16 residues. V was trimmed by 0 bases and J by 2 bases, leaving 13 bases between them. DNA for the CDR3: TGTGCCAGCAGCTTGGGGGGGGCGGCCCTCACAGATACGCAGTATTTT. Protein product: CASSLGGAALTDTQYF.

This sequence joins TRBV28 and TRBJ2-7; no firm D call. CDR1 MDHEN and CDR2 SYDVKM come from the germline V gene. The germline V and J ends were trimmed by 6 bases and 3 bases, with 12 bases remaining between them. CDR3 length: 13 residues. The CDR3 spells CASRRGSLYEQYF. The CDR3 DNA follows: TGTGCCAGCAGGCGTGGATCCCTCTACGAGCAGTACTTC.

The V gene is TRBV4-1, the J gene TRBJ2-6; the D call may be TRBD1 or TRBD2 (5 bases each). Germline loops: CDR1 MGHRA, CDR2 YSYEKL. The CDR3 covers 18 residues. Trimming took 0 bases from V and 0 from J, leaving 12 bases between them. The DNA of the CDR3 is TGCGCCAGCAGCCAAGATGGAGAGGGGTTCTCTGGGGCCAACGTCCTGACTTTC. This gives the protein CASSQDGEGFSGANVLTF.

This clone was recorded once. The J gene is TRBJ2-1, the V gene TRBV5-4; TRBD2 agrees at 8 bases. V shed 0 bases, J shed 2 bases, and the junction held 1 base outside the gene matches. Germline CDR1 is SGHNT and CDR2 is YYREEE (reference sequence). This CDR3 is built from 15 residues. CDR3 sequence: CASSLAAGAYNEQFF. DNA of the CDR3: TGTGCCAGCAGCTTGGCAGCGGGAGCCTACAATGAGCAGTTCTTC.

This clone was picked up one time. This chain uses TRBV29-1 with TRBJ2-3, with 9 nucleotides matching TRBD2. Germline V gene data show CDR1 as SQVTM and CDR2 as ANQGSEA. The CDR3 sequence is 16 residues long. V shed 8 bases, J shed 3 bases, and the junction held 15 bases outside the gene matches. In DNA form, the CDR3 reads TGCAGCTCAGACGGGGCGGGAGCGGGGGGTACAGATACGCAGTATTTT. The encoded protein is CSSDGAGAGGTDTQYF.

The chain employs TRBV10-2 and TRBJ2-7; 10 bases match TRBD2. V lost 6 bases to trimming and J lost 1 base; unmatched junction nucleotides: 0. The V gene's germline CDR1 is WSHSY and CDR2 SAAADI. The CDR3 totals 13 residues. The CDR3 loop is CASRTSGSYEQYF. In DNA, the CDR3 is TGCGCCAGCAGGACTAGCGGGTCCTACGAGCAGTACTTC.

The chain recombines TRBV7-8 with TRBJ2-2, with a weak D call TRBD2 (5 bases). V lost 3 bases, J lost 3 bases, and 17 bases lay in between. The CDR3 has 17 amino acids. The germline V gene has CDR1 SGHVS and CDR2 FQNEAQ. The CDR3 loop is CASSLREPHGYTGELFF. The CDR3 DNA is TGTGCCAGCAGCTTGAGGGAGCCCCACGGGTACACCGGGGAGCTGTTTTTT.

The V and J genes are TRBV11-2 and TRBJ1-3, with D possibly being TRBD1 (6 bases). Germline CDR1 and CDR2: SGHAT and FQNNGV. Trimming removed 6 bases from V and 1 base from J, with 13 bases in between. The CDR3 is 15 amino acids. The CDR3 DNA reads TGTGCCAGCAGATACACAGGGTCTTCTGGAAACACCATATATTTT. This gives the protein CASRYTGSSGNTIYF.

V gene TRBV28 combines with J gene TRBJ1-1; D may be TRBD1 (6 bases). The CDR3 spans 13 residues. The germline CDR1 and CDR2 sequences are MDHEN and SYDVKM. V was trimmed by 3 bases and J by 3 bases, leaving 8 bases between them. CDR3 nucleotide sequence: TGTGCCAGCAGTTTTGCAGGGGACACTGAAGCTTTCTTT. This translates into CASSFAGDTEAFF.

The chain links TRBV28 to TRBJ2-1; the match to TRBD1 covers 11 bases. The CDR3 runs 17 residues. The trim removed 2 bases at V and 7 bases at J, leaving 10 bases unmatched. Germline V CDR1 and CDR2: MDHEN, SYDVKM. CDR3 sequence (DNA): TGTGCCAGCAGTTTACCCGGTGGGGGACAGGGGGTAAATGAGCAGTTCTTC. This sequence encodes CASSLPGGGQGVNEQFF.